A single sample is the source of the 5 T cell receptor beta chains below, sequenced in a study of technical replicates of blood from several donors. Profiled with immunoSEQ multiplex PCR; TCRdb holds only in-frame clones, not every one. The sample lists about 49,000 clones; about 93% were seen once. Sequencing used PBMCs. These receptors were taken from a human donor in good health. Some clones in this sample may be carry-over from other donors' samples.

V is TRBV11-2 and J is TRBJ2-5, with TRBD2 matching over 12 bases. Germline-derived CDR1 and CDR2 are SGHAT and FQNNGV. This CDR3 has 15 residues. Trimming took 4 bases from V and 4 from J; bases not matched to a gene: 4. CDR3 amino acids: CASSSSGGARETQYF. Here the CDR3 DNA reads TGTGCCAGCAGCTCTAGCGGGGGGGCGAGAGAGACCCAGTACTTC.

The chain uses TRBV7-2 and TRBJ1-2; D gene uncertain. Deletions cut 4 bases from V and 2 bases from J, with 8 bases between. CDR3 length equals 13 residues. The V gene's germline CDR1 is SGHTA and CDR2 FQGNSA. For the CDR3, the DNA is TGTGCCAGCAGCTCCGACACGAACTATGGCTACACCTTC. Its translation is CASSSDTNYGYTF.

This chain uses TRBV6-5 with TRBJ2-4; perhaps TRBD1 as D (6 bases). Trimming stripped 6 bases from V and 9 bases from J, with 15 bases between. CDR3 length: 13 amino acids. CDR1 is MNHEY and CDR2 is SVGAGI in the germline V gene. The CDR3, as DNA: TGTGCCAGCAGCCAAAGACGAGGGGGCATTCAGTACTTC. Amino acids: CASSQRRGGIQYF.

The rearrangement uses TRBV5-6 and TRBJ1-1; no firm D call. Trimming took 0 bases from V and 0 from J, leaving 6 bases between them. The CDR3 runs 14 residues. Germline V lookup: CDR1 SGHDT, CDR2 YYEEEE. The CDR3: CASSLDLVNTEAFF. The CDR3 nucleotides read TGTGCCAGCAGCTTGGATTTAGTGAACACTGAAGCTTTCTTT.

The chain combines TRBV5-6 with TRBJ2-7; TRBD1 might be the D (6 bases). The germline V gene has CDR1 SGHDT and CDR2 YYEEEE. The CDR3 has 15 residues. Between the trimmed V and J ends, which lost 0 bases and 2 bases, there was a span of 12 bases. The CDR3 nucleotides are TGTGCCAGCAGCTTGGTAGGACAGAGTACCTACGAGCAGTACTTC. Protein sequence: CASSLVGQSTYEQYF.